This T cell receptor beta chain is from a study of cytomegalovirus exposure and HLA in healthy donors. Findings of the study overall: About 87% or about 30% of the time was how often most TCR beta V segments were productive, according to an earlier analysis.

Researchers ran the PCR with 60 Vbeta and 13 Jbeta primers. The protocol was immunoSEQ multiplex PCR, while the TCRdb copy is restricted to in-frame clones and leaves out a portion. In the table there are about 67,000 clones, roughly 80% of which are singletons. The CDR3 spans 16 residues. Trimming removed 5 bases from V and 4 bases from J; junction bases left unmatched: 10. CDR1 is SGHTA, CDR2 FQGNSA, per germline. Note on this clone: Its cognate antigen is unknown.

The sequence was obtained from a woman younger than 45 in good health and CMV-seronegative. The rearrangement links TRBV7-2 to TRBJ1-1; 10 positions agree with TRBD1. Source material: PBMCs. CDR3 nucleotides: TGTGCCAGCAGCCAGAGAACCGGGACAGGGGTCACTGAAGCTTTCTTT. Translated, it gives CASSQRTGTGVTEAFF.